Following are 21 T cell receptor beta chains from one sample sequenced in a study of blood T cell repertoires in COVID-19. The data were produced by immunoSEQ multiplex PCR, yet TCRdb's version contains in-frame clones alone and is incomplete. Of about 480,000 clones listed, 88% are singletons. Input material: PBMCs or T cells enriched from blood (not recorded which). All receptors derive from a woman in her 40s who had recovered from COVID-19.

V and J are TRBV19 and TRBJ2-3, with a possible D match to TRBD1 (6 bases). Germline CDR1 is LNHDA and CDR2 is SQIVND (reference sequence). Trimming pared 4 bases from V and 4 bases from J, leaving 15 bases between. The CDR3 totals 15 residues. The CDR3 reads CASSTGGRAADTQYF. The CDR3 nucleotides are TGTGCCAGTAGTACTGGGGGCAGGGCCGCAGATACGCAGTATTTT.

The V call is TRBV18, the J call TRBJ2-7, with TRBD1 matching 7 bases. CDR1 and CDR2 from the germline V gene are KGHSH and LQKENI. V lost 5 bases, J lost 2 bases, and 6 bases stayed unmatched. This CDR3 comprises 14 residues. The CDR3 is CASSRQGLTYEQYF. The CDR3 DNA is TGTGCCAGCTCAAGACAGGGTTTGACCTACGAGCAGTACTTC.

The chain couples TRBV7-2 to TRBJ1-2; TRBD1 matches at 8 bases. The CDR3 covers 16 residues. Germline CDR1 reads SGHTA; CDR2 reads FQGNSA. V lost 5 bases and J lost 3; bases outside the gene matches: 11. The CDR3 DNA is TGTGCCAGCAGCCTAGGGCGGACAGGGTGGGACTATGGCTACACCTTC. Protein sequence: CASSLGRTGWDYGYTF.

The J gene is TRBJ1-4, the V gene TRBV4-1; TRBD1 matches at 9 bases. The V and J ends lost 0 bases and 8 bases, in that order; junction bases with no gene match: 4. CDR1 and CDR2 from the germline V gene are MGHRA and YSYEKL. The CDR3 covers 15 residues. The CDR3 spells CASSQDGTGREKLFF. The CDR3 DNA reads TGCGCCAGCAGCCAAGATGGGACAGGGAGGGAAAAACTGTTTTTT.

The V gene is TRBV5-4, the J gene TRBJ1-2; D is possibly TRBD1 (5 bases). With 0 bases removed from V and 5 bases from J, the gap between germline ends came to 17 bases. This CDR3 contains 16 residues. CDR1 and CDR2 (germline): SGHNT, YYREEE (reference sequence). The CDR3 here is CASSLENRGGAYGYTF. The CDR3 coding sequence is TGTGCCAGCAGCTTGGAAAACCGGGGGGGAGCTTATGGCTACACCTTC.

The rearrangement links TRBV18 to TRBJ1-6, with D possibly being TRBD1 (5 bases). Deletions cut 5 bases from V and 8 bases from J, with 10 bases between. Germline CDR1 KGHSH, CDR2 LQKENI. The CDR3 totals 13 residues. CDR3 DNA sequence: TGTGCCAGCTCAGCAGCACAGGATTCACCCCTCCACTTT. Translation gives CASSAAQDSPLHF.

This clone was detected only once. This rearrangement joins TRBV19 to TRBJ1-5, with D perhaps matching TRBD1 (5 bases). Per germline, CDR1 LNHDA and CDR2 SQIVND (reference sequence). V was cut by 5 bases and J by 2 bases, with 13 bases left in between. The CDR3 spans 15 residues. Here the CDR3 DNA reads TGTGCCAGTAGTCGGGGGGTCGTCGGCAATCAGCCCCAGCATTTT. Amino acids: CASSRGVVGNQPQHF.

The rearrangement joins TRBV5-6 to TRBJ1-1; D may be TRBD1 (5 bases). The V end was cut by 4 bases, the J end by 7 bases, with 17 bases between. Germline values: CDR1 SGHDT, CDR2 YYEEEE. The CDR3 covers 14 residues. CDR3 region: CASSASPGTLEAFF. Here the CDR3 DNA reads TGTGCCAGCAGCGCATCACCCGGGACTCTTGAAGCTTTCTTT. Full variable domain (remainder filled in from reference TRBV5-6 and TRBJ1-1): DAGVTQSPTHLIKTRGQQVTLRCSPKSGHDTVSWYQQALGQGPQFIFQYYEEEERQRGNFPDRFSGHQFPNYSSELNVNALLLGDSALYLCASSASPGTLEAFFGQGTRLTVV.

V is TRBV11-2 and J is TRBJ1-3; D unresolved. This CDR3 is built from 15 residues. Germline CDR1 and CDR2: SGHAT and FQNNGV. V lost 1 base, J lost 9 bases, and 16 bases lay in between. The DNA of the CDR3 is TGTGCCAGCAGCTTAGTCGACACGGGCGGAGGCACCATATATTTT. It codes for CASSLVDTGGGTIYF.

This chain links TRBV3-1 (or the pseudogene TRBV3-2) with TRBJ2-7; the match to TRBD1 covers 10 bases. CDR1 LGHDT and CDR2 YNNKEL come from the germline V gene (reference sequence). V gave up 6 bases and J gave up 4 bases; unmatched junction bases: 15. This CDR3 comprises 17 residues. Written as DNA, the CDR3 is TGTGCCAGCAGACGTCAAATCACCGGGACAGGGGTGTACGAGCAGTACTTC. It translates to CASRRQITGTGVYEQYF.

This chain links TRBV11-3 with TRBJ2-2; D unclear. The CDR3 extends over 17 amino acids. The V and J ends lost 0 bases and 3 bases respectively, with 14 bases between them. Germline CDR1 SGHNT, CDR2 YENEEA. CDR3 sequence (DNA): TGTGCCAGCAGCTTAGATTACCCTAGTACTCACACCGGGGAGCTGTTTTTT. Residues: CASSLDYPSTHTGELFF.

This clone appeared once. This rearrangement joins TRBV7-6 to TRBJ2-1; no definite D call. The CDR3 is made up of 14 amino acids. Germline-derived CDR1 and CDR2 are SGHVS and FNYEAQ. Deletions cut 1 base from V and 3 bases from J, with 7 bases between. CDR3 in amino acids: CASSLDRSYNEQFF. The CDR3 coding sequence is TGTGCCAGCAGCTTAGATCGTAGCTACAATGAGCAGTTCTTC.

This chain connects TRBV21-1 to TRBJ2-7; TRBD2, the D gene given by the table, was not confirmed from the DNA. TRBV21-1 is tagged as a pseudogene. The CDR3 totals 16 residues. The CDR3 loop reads CASSKGRRGGSYEQYF. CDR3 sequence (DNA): TGTGCCAGCAGCAAAGGACGGCGGGGGGGGTCCTACGAGCAGTACTTC.

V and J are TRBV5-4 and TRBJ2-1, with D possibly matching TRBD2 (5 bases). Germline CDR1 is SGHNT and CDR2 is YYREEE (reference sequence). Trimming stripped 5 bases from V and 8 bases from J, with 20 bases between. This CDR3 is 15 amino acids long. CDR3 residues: CASRLGAPSVDEQFF. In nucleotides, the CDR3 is TGTGCCAGCAGACTAGGAGCGCCCTCAGTCGATGAGCAGTTCTTC.

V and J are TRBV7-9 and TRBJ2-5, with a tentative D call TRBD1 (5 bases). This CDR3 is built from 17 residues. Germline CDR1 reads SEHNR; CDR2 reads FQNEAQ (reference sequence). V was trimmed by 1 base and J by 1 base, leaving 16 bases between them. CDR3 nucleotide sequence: TGTGCCAGCAGCTTAGGGCAAGGGGTAGTTGGCCAAGAGACCCAGTACTTC. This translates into CASSLGQGVVGQETQYF.

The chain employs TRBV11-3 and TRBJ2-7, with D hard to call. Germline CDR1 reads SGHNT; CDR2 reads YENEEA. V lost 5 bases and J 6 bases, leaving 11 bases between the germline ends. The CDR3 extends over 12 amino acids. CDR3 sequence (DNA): TGTGCCAGCAGCCCCTCTAATTCCGAGCAGTACTTC. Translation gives CASSPSNSEQYF.

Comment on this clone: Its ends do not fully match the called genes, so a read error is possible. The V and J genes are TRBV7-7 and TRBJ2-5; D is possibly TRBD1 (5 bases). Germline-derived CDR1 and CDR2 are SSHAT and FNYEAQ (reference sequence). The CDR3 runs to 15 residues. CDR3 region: CASSLGVGPQETQYF. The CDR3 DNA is TGTGCTAGCAGCTTGGGTGTGGGGCCTCAAGAGACCCAGTACTTC.

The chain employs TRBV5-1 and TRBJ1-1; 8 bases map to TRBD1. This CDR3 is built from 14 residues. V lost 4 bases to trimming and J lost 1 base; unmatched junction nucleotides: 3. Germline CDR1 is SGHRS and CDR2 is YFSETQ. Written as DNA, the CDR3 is TGCGCCAGCAGCGAAGGGACAGGGAACACTGAAGCTTTCTTT. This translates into CASSEGTGNTEAFF.

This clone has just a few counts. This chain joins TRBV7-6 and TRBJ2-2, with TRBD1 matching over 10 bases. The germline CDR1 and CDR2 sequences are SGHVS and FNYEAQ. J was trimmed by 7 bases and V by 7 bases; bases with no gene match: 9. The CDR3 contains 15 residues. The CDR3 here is CASTSGTGDGGELFF. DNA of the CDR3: TGTGCCAGCACCTCCGGGACAGGGGATGGCGGGGAGCTGTTTTTT.

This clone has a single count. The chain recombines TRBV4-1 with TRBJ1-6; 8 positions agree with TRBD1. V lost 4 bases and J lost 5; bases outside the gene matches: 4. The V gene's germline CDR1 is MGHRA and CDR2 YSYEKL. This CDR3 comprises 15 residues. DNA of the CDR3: TGCGCCAGCAGCCGGAGGACAGGGAATAATTCACCCCTCCACTTT. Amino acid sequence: CASSRRTGNNSPLHF.

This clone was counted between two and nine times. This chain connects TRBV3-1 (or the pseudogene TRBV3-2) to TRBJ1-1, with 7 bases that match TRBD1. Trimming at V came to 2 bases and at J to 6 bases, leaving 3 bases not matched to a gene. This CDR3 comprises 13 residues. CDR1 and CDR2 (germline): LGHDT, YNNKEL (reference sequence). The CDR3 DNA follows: TGTGCCAGCAGCCAACAGGGGGGCGCTGAAGCTTTCTTT. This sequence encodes CASSQQGGAEAFF.